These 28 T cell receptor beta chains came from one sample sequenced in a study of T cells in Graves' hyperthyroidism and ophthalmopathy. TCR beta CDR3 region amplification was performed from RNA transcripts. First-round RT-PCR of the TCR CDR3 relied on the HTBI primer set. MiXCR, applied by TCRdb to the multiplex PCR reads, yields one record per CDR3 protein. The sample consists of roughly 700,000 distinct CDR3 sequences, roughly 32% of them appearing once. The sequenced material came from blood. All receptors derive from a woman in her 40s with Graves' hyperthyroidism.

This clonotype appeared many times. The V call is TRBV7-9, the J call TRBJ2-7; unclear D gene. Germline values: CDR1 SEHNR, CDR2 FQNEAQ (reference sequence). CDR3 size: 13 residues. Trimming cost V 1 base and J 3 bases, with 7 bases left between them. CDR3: CASSLDPSYEQYF. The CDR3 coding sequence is TGTGCCAGCAGCTTAGATCCTAGCTACGAGCAGTACTTC.

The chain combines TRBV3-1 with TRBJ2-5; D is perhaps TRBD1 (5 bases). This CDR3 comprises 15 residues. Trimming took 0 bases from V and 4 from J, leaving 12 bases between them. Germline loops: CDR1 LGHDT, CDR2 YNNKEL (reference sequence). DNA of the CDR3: TGTGCCAGCAGCCAAGAAGTAGGGGCTAGAGAGACCCAGTACTTC. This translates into CASSQEVGARETQYF.

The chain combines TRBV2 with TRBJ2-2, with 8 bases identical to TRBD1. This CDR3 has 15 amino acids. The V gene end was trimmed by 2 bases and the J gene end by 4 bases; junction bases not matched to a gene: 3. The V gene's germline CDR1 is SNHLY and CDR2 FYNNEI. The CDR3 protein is CASSEQGAPTGELFF. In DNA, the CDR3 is TGTGCCAGCAGTGAACAGGGGGCCCCCACCGGGGAGCTGTTTTTT. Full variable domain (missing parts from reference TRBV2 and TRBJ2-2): EPEVTQTPSHQVTQMGQEVILRCVPISNHLYFYWYRQILGQKVEFLVSFYNNEISEKSEIFDDQFSVERPDGSNFTLKIRSTKLEDSAMYFCASSEQGAPTGELFFGEGSRLTVL.

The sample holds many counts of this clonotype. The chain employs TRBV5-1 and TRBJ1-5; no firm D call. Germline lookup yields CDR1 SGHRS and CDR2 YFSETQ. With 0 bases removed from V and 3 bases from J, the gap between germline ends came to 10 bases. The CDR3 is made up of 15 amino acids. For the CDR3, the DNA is TGCGCCAGCAGCTTGGCCGCGAGAGACAATCAGCCCCAGCATTTT. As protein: CASSLAARDNQPQHF.

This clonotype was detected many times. As DNA, the CDR3 is TGTGCCACCAGCCAACTGCCGGCCTCTGGCACTGAAGCTTTCTTT. It codes for CATSQLPASGTEAFF. This chain joins TRBV15 and TRBJ1-1; D gene ambiguous. Germline lookup yields CDR1 LNHNV and CDR2 YYDKDF (reference sequence). V shed 5 bases and J shed 4 bases, with 17 bases lying between them. The CDR3 is 15 residues long. Full variable domain (outside the CDR3, taken from reference TRBV15 and TRBJ1-1): DAMVIQNPRYQVTQFGKPVTLSCSQTLNHNVMYWYQQKSSQAPKLLFHYYDKDFNNEADTPDNFQSRRPNTSFCFLDIRSPGLGDTAMYLCATSQLPASGTEAFFGQGTRLTVV.

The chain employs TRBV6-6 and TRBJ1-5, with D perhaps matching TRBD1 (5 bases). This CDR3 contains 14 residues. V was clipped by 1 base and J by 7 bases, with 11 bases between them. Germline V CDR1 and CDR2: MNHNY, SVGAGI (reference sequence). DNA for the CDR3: TGTGCCAGCAGTTACTTCGTCCGGGACCAGCCCCAGCATTTT. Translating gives CASSYFVRDQPQHF.

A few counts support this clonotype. CDR3 protein: CSARTENQPQHF. CDR3 nucleotides: TGCAGTGCGCGGACTGAAAATCAGCCCCAGCATTTT. This chain joins TRBV20-1 and TRBJ1-5; D call uncertain. Germline loops: CDR1 DFQATT, CDR2 SNEGSKA (reference sequence). This CDR3 contains 12 residues. Trimming took 6 bases from V and 4 from J, leaving 10 bases between them.

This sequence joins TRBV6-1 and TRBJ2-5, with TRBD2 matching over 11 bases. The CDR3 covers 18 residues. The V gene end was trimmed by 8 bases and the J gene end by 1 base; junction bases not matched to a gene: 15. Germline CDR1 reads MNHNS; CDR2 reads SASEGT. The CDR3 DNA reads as TGTGCCAGCCCGGGACTAGCGGAGCGGACTAGAACCCAAGAGACCCAGTACTTC. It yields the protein CASPGLAERTRTQETQYF.

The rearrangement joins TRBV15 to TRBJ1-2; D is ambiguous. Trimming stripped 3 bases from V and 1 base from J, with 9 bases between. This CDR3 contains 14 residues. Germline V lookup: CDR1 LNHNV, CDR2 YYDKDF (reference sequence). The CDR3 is CATSRPPVNYGYTF. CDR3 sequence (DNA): TGTGCCACCAGCAGGCCCCCAGTTAACTATGGCTACACCTTC.

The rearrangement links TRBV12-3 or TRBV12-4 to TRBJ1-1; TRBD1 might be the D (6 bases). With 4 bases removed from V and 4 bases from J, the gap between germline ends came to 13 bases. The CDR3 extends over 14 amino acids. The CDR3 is CASSSSGASTEAFF. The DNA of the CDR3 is TGTGCCAGCAGTTCGTCAGGGGCCAGCACTGAAGCTTTCTTT.

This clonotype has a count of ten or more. CDR3 region: CSAQEFMNTEAFF. Written as DNA, the CDR3 is TGCAGCGCACAAGAGTTTATGAACACTGAAGCTTTCTTT. The J gene is TRBJ1-1, the V gene TRBV29-1; D is uncertain. The CDR3 consists of 13 residues. Germline V gene lookup returns CDR1 SQVTM and CDR2 ANQGSEA. V gave up 7 bases and J gave up 0 bases, with 12 bases separating them.

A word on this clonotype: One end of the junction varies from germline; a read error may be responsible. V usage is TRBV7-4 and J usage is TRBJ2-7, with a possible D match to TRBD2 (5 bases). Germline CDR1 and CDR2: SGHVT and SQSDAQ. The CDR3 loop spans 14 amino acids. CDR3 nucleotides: TGTGCCAGCAGCTTGACCGGGATCTCCTACAAGCAGTACTTC. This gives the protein CASSLTGISYKQYF. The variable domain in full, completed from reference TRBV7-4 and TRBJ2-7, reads GAGVSQSPRYKVAKRGRDVALRCDSISGHVTLYWYRQTLGQGSEVLTYSQSDAQRDKSGRPSGRFSAERPERSVSTLKIQRTEQGDSAVYLCASSLTGISYKQYFGPGTRLTVT.

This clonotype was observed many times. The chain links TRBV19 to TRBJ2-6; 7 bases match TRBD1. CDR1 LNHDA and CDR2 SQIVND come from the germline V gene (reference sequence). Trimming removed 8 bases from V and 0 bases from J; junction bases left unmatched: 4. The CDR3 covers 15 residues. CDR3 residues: CASSGGYSGANVLTF. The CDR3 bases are TGTGCCAGTTCAGGGGGTTACTCTGGGGCCAACGTCCTGACTTTC.

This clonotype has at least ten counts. In nucleotides, the CDR3 is TGTGCCAGCAGCTTCCGGGACACCAATCAGCCCCAGCATTTT. Its protein is CASSFRDTNQPQHF. The V gene is TRBV7-2, the J gene TRBJ1-5, with a tentative D call TRBD1 (6 bases). The V end was cut by 3 bases, the J end by 3 bases, with 9 bases between. The CDR3 sequence is 14 residues long. CDR1 is SGHTA, CDR2 FQGNSA, per germline.

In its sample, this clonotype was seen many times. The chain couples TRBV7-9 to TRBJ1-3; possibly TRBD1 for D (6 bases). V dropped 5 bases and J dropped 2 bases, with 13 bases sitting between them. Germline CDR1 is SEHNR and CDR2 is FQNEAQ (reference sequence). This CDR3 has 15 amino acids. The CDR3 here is CASSRDRLPGNTIYF. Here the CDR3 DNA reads TGTGCCAGCAGCCGCGACAGGCTCCCTGGAAACACCATATATTTT.

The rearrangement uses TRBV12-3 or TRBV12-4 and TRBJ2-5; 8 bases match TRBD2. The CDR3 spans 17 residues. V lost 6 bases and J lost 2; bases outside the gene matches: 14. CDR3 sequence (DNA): TGTGCCAGCAGCCGCGGACTAGCTCGGAGCCTACAAGAGACCCAGTACTTC. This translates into CASSRGLARSLQETQYF.

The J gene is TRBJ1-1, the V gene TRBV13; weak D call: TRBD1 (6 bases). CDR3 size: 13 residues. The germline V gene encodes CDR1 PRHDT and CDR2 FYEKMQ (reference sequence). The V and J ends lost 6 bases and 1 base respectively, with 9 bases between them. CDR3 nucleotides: TGTGCCAGCAGATACAGGGAGAACACTGAAGCTTTCTTT. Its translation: CASRYRENTEAFF.

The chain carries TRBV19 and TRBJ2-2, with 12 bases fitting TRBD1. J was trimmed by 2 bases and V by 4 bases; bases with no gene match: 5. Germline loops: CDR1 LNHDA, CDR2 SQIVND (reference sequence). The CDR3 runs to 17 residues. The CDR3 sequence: CASSTSGTGGNTGELFF. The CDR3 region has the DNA TGTGCCAGTAGTACCTCCGGGACAGGGGGCAACACCGGGGAGCTGTTTTTT. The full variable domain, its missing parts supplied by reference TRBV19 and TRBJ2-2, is DGGITQSPKYLFRKEGQNVTLSCEQNLNHDAMYWYRQDPGQGLRLIYYSQIVNDFQKGDIAEGYSVSREKKESFPLTVTSAQKNPTAFYLCASSTSGTGGNTGELFFGEGSRLTVL.

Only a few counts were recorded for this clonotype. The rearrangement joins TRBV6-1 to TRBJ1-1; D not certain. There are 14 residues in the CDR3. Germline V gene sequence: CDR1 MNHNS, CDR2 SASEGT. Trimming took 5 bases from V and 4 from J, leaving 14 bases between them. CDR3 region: CASSYAEPITEAFF. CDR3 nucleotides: TGTGCCAGCAGTTACGCAGAGCCAATCACTGAAGCTTTCTTT.

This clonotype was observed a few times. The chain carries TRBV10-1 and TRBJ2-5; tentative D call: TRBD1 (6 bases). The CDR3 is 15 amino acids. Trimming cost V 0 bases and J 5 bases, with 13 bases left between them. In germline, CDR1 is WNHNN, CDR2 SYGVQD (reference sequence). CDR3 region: CASSESSGARETQYF. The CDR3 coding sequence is TGCGCCAGCAGTGAGTCGTCAGGGGCGAGGGAGACCCAGTACTTC.

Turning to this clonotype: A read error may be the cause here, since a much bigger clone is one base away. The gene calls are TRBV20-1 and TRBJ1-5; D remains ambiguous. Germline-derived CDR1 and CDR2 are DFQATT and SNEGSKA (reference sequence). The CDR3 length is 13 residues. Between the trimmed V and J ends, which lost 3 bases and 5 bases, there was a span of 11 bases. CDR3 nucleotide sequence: TGCAGTGCTAGGGTCGTCTGGTATCAGCCCCAGCATTTT. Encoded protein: CSARVVWYQPQHF.

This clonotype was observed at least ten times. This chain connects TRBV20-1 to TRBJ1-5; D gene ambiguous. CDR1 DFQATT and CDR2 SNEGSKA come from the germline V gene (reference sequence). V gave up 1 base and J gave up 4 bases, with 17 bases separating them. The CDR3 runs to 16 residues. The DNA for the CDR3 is TGCAGTGCTAGAGTTCCCGGAATGGTAGGGAATCAGCCCCAGCATTTT. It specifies CSARVPGMVGNQPQHF.

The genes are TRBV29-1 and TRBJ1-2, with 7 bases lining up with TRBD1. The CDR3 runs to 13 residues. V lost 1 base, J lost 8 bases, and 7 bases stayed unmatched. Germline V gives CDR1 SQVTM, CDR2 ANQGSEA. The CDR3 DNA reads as TGCAGCGTTGAAGCGGAGGGGGCAGGGGGCTACACCTTC. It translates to CSVEAEGAGGYTF.

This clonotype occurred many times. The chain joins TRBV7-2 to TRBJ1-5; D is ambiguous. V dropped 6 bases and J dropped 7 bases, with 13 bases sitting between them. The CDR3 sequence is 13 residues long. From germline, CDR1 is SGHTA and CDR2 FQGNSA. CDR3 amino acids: CASSLTARQPQHF. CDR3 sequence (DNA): TGTGCCAGCAGTCTCACCGCCCGGCAGCCCCAGCATTTT.

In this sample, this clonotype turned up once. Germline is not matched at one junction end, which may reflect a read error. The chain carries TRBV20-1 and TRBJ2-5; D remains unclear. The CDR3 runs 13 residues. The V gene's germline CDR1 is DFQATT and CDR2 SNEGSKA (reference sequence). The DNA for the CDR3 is TGCAGTGCTAGGGGCCCGCCAGGCGAGACCCAGTGCTTC. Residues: CSARGPPGETQCF.

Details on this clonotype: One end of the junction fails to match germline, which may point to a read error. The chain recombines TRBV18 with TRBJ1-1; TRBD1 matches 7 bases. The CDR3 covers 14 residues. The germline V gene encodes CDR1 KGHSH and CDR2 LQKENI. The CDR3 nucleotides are TGTGCCAGCTCACCAGGGACAGTGAACACTGAAGCTGTCTTT. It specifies CASSPGTVNTEAVF.

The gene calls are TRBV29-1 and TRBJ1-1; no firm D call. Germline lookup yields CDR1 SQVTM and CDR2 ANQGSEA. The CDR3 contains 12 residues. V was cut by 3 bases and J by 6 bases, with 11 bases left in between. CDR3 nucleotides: TGCAGCGTTGAGCCAAGGGAGGCTGAAGCTTTCTTT. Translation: CSVEPREAEAFF.

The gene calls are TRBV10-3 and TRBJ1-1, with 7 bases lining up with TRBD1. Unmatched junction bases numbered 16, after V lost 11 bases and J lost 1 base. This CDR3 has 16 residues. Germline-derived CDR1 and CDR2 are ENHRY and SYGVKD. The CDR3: CARSYTQGSRNTEAFF. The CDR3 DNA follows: TGTGCCCGCAGTTACACACAGGGGTCCCGGAACACTGAAGCTTTCTTT.